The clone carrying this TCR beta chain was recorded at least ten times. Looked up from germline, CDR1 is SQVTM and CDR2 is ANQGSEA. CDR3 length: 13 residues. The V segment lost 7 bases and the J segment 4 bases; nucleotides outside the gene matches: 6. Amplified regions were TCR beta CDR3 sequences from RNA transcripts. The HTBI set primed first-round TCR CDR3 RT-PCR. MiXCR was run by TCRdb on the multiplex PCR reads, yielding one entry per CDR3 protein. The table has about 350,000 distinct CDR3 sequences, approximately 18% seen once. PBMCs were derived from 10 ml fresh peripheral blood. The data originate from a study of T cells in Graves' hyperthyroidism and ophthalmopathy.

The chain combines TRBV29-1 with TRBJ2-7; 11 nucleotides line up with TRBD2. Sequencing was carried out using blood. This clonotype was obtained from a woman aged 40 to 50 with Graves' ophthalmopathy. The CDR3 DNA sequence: TGCAGCGCCATCACTAGCGGGAGTTACGAGCAGTACTTC. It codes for CSAITSGSYEQYF.